This is a list of T cell receptor beta chains from one sample in a study of CD8 T cells in ankylosing spondylitis. TCRdb analysed the 5' RACE reads with MiXCR anew, one entry per CDR3 protein. The table lists over 600,000 distinct CDR3 sequences, around 19% of them singletons, with around 19% in the top ten. Sequencing was performed on blood, either unsorted or a sorted T cell fraction (not recorded which). Every receptor here comes from a male donor with ankylosing spondylitis. CDR3s leave out the opening cysteine and the closing phenylalanine or tryptophan. Each record gives: V gene, D gene, clone size, CDR3 protein. The D gene is left open where the match is weak. Where a row states a size, it is once, few, many or the class of an expanded clone; other rows omit it.

TRBV4-1	.	few	ASSPRWGSDTGELF
TRBV5-1	TRBD1	.	ASSLNRQGSGNTIY
TRBV29-1	TRBD1	few	SFYRQGVNTQY
TRBV5-6	.	.	ASSLNPGSFSETQY
TRBV5-1	TRBD2	many	ASSLVPGLAEQETQY
TRBV7-3	.	.	ASSSTGSNNEQF
TRBV29-1	TRBD1	few	SVEGQGDEQF
TRBV3-1	.	.	ASSQITEGAT
TRBV5-5	.	many	ASSFGVPGVGGEKLF
TRBV3-1	TRBD2	.	ASLAGGGETQY
TRBV11-3	.	few	ASTQVGGTEAF
TRBV28	.	few	ASSLSAGQAYEQY
TRBV20-1	TRBD1	few	SAFAGTGVNEQF
TRBV12-5	.	once	ASGLETPNTEAF
TRBV4-1	.	.	ASSQEGFGGRGETQY
TRBV28	.	.	ASSFGADSSYEQY
TRBV20-1	TRBD1	few	SARYRGLAEAF
TRBV29-1	.	few	SVVPGPASSEGTGELF
TRBV5-6	TRBD1	few	ASSLAQGASADTQY
TRBV12-3/TRBV12-4	.	few	ASGTRPDTQY
TRBV7-6	.	.	ASSLLSGGTGVGYEQY
TRBV29-1	TRBD1	.	SPWTGRNEQF
TRBV28	TRBD1	few	ASSVGTGPDTEAF
TRBV5-1	TRBD1	few	ASSSDRGLVYEQY
TRBV5-1	.	.	ASSRDGTGELF
TRBV5-1	TRBD2	.	ASSLGLAGIADTQY
TRBV5-1	TRBD1	.	ASSQTGAYEQY
TRBV4-2	.	few	ASSQVTENTEAF
TRBV18	.	few	ASSPPPGRDNEQF
TRBV5-1	.	.	ASSLSTGPDEQY
TRBV20-1	TRBD1	many	SARGRTGSYEQY
TRBV7-2	.	.	ASSLNAYNEQF
TRBV11-2	TRBD1	.	ASSFRGGELF
TRBV5-1	.	few	ASSLGTVNEQF
TRBV2	.	.	ADPPRRGPSNQPQH
TRBV29-1	TRBD1	many	SVGQGALDTEAF
TRBV20-1	.	.	SANPGGANEQF
TRBV5-1	TRBD1	few	ASSQSKDRAYGYT
TRBV4-3	.	.	ASSQEFLAKEETQY
TRBV4-2	TRBD2	.	ASSQLTAGGPTGELF
TRBV7-8	.	few	ASSTEWQGSTDTQY
TRBV4-3	.	few	ASSQDLESTGEQY
TRBV7-2	.	few	ASSPRGEGAETQY
TRBV20-1	TRBD2	.	SARDYRAGEETQY
TRBV12-3/TRBV12-4	TRBD2	.	ASSLPGLAGAPGEQY
TRBV4-1	.	few	ASRGPLRNTEAF
TRBV10-3	TRBD1	few	AISAGQFYEQY
TRBV29-1	.	.	SVGELPSYGYT
TRBV4-2	.	few	ASSQDPSGSEQY
TRBV9	.	.	ARRGLPSSYNSPLH
TRBV20-1	.	.	SAGTPSSYEQY
TRBV6-2/TRBV6-3	.	.	ASTTRTSSPTDTQY
TRBV6-2/TRBV6-3	TRBD1	few	ATAGQEETQY
TRBV12-5	.	few	ASGLGVPDEQY
TRBV5-1	.	few	ASSLPPTGANVLT
TRBV15	TRBD1	few	ATSRGQGNRNEQF
TRBV20-1	.	few	SARTVGRKGYEQY